The 9 T cell receptor beta chains reported below all come from one sample, sequenced in a study of Graves' ophthalmopathy and Graves' hyperthyroidism. Researchers took RNA transcripts and amplified TCR beta CDR3 regions from them. Second-round multiplex PCR came after a first-round RT-PCR that employed HTBI primers. A single record per CDR3 protein comes from TCRdb applying MiXCR to the multiplex PCR reads. This table has around 1.1 million distinct CDR3 sequences, 35% to 45% appearing once. The sequenced material came from peripheral blood or thyroid tissue (not recorded which). The receptors were gathered from an adult man with Graves' hyperthyroidism.

This clonotype was seen ten or more times. Here the CDR3 reads CASRSGSGTQYF. The CDR3 DNA reads as TGTGCCAGCAGAAGCGGGAGTGGGACCCAGTACTTC. The chain couples TRBV6-5 to TRBJ2-5; 8 bases are a match to TRBD2. CDR1 MNHEY and CDR2 SVGAGI come from the germline V gene. V shed 6 bases and J 7 bases; nucleotides not matched to a gene: 4. This CDR3 is built from 12 residues.

The sample holds a few counts of this clonotype. This chain uses TRBV6-1 with TRBJ1-1, with 8 bases lining up with TRBD1. The V gene end was trimmed by 6 bases and the J gene end by 5 bases; junction bases not matched to a gene: 11. The CDR3 is made up of 15 amino acids. Germline values: CDR1 MNHNS, CDR2 SASEGT. CDR3: CASSPRSGGRTEAFF. In DNA form, the CDR3 reads TGTGCCAGCAGCCCCCGATCAGGGGGCCGGACTGAAGCTTTCTTT.

At least ten counts were recorded for this clonotype. This chain connects TRBV4-2 to TRBJ1-3, with D hard to call. The CDR3 has 15 amino acids. Germline V lookup: CDR1 LGHNA, CDR2 YNFKEQ. With 0 bases removed from V and 1 base from J, the gap between germline ends came to 7 bases. The CDR3 DNA is TGTGCCAGCAGCCAAGATGGCGGTTCTGGAAACACCATATATTTT. Protein sequence: CASSQDGGSGNTIYF.

This clonotype was observed many times. The chain links TRBV10-3 to TRBJ2-7; the match to TRBD2 covers 8 bases. Germline CDR1 reads ENHRY; CDR2 reads SYGVKD. This CDR3 has 11 amino acids. J was trimmed by 5 bases and V by 10 bases; bases with no gene match: 4. The CDR3 DNA reads TGTGCCAGCGGGACTAGTAACGAGCAGTACTTC. This encodes CASGTSNEQYF.

This clonotype was picked up many times. The chain uses TRBV10-3 and TRBJ2-2; a possible D gene is TRBD2 (5 bases). The CDR3 spans 12 residues. Germline CDR1 ENHRY, CDR2 SYGVKD. The V and J ends lost 4 bases and 7 bases respectively, with 7 bases between them. The chain's CDR3 is CAISAAGGELFF. The CDR3 bases are TGTGCCATCAGTGCCGCGGGCGGGGAGCTGTTTTTT.

This chain uses TRBV5-1 with TRBJ2-7; TRBD2 aligns across 8 bases. The V and J ends lost 0 bases and 4 bases, in that order; junction bases with no gene match: 15. Germline-derived CDR1 and CDR2 are SGHRS and YFSETQ. The CDR3 contains 18 residues. CDR3 residues: CASSLGASGHLRGYEQYF. CDR3 nucleotides: TGCGCCAGCAGCTTGGGGGCTAGCGGGCACCTTAGGGGGTACGAGCAGTACTTC.

This clonotype was found many times. The chain employs TRBV20-1 and TRBJ2-5; 7 nucleotides align to TRBD1. Germline values: CDR1 DFQATT, CDR2 SNEGSKA (reference sequence). The CDR3 has 15 amino acids. The V segment lost 3 bases and the J segment 5 bases; nucleotides outside the gene matches: 12. CDR3 sequence: CSARTRQGILETQYF. CDR3 DNA: TGCAGTGCTAGGACGAGACAGGGAATTTTGGAGACCCAGTACTTC.

The chain joins TRBV12-3 or TRBV12-4 to TRBJ1-5, with D maybe TRBD1 (6 bases). V lost 6 bases to trimming and J lost 3 bases, with 12 bases between them. This CDR3 is 14 amino acids long. The CDR3 nucleotides are TGTGCCAGCAGGGGGCAGGGGCACAATCAGCCCCAGCATTTT. The encoded protein is CASRGQGHNQPQHF.

A note on this clonotype: Given a much more abundant clone one base away, this may be a read error. Since no conserved phenylalanine or tryptophan closes the CDR3, a read error is the likely cause. The chain is built from TRBV20-1 and TRBJ2-5; TRBD1 matches at 9 bases. J lost 4 bases, V lost 7 bases, and 7 bases had no gene match. This CDR3 has 13 amino acids. CDR1 DFQATT and CDR2 SNEGSKA come from the germline V gene (reference sequence). CDR3 DNA sequence: TGCAGTGTTCCGGGACAGGGCGTAGAGACCCAGTACTGC. Amino acids: CSVPGQGVETQYC.